The rows below give T cell receptor beta chains drawn from one sample of a study of T cell responses to AZD1222 COVID-19 vaccine. Clones were sequenced by immunoSEQ multiplex PCR, and TCRdb holds only the in-frame ones, with some missing. Among approximately 150,000 clones listed, around 87% were seen once. Sequences were derived from peripheral blood, sampled 28 days after the second AZD1222 dose. The origin of the receptors is an adult who received the AZD1222 COVID-19 vaccine. Each CDR3 is given with its conserved first and last residue. The D gene is left open where the match is weak. Clone size, where shown, is once, few, many, or a class for clones that have expanded.

v_gene: TRBV27
abundance: -
d_gene: TRBD1
j_gene: TRBJ1-2
CDR3aa: CASSLRPQGGAFYGYTF
CDR3nt: TGTGCCAGCAGTTTACGGCCCCAGGGGGGCGCTTTCTATGGCTACACCTTC

v_gene: TRBV2
abundance: -
d_gene: -
j_gene: TRBJ1-1
CDR3aa: CASSEARNTEAFF
CDR3nt: TGTGCCAGCAGTGAGGCGAGGAACACTGAAGCTTTCTTT

v_gene: TRBV4-1
abundance: -
d_gene: TRBD1
j_gene: TRBJ2-1
CDR3aa: CASSLRQGNEQFF
CDR3nt: TGCGCCAGCAGCCTCAGACAGGGTAATGAGCAGTTCTTC

v_gene: TRBV25-1
abundance: -
d_gene: TRBD1
j_gene: TRBJ1-2
CDR3aa: CASSDPGQGARGYTF
CDR3nt: TGTGCCAGCAGTGATCCGGGACAGGGGGCTAGGGGCTACACCTTC

v_gene: TRBV6-5
abundance: -
d_gene: TRBD1
j_gene: TRBJ1-6
CDR3aa: CASSYQGQGNSPLHF
CDR3nt: TGTGCCAGCAGTTACCAGGGACAGGGAAATTCACCCCTCCACTTT

v_gene: TRBV28
abundance: once
d_gene: -
j_gene: TRBJ2-7
CDR3aa: CASRGGGSSYEQYF
CDR3nt: TGTGCCAGCAGGGGGGGAGGCTCATCCTACGAGCAGTACTTC

v_gene: TRBV6-7
abundance: -
d_gene: -
j_gene: TRBJ1-4
CDR3aa: CASRIGQHSRLATNEKLFF
CDR3nt: TGTGCCAGCAGAATAGGACAGCACTCGAGGTTAGCGACTAATGAAAAACTGTTTTTT

v_gene: TRBV12-3/TRBV12-4
abundance: -
d_gene: -
j_gene: TRBJ1-5
CDR3aa: CASSLRERQPQHF
CDR3nt: TGTGCCAGCAGTTTAAGGGAAAGGCAGCCCCAGCATTTT

v_gene: TRBV7-8
abundance: -
d_gene: -
j_gene: TRBJ1-1
CDR3aa: CASSLAQVNTEAFF
CDR3nt: TGTGCCAGCAGCTTAGCCCAGGTTAACACTGAAGCTTTCTTT

v_gene: TRBV6-2/TRBV6-3
abundance: -
d_gene: -
j_gene: TRBJ1-5
CDR3aa: CASSPGAVRRNQPQHF
CDR3nt: TGTGCCAGCAGTCCCGGGGCCGTCCGGCGCAATCAGCCCCAGCATTTT

v_gene: TRBV7-2
abundance: -
d_gene: TRBD2
j_gene: TRBJ2-5
CDR3aa: CASSSGGGYYQETQYF
CDR3nt: TGTGCCAGCAGCTCCGGGGGGGGCTACTACCAAGAGACCCAGTACTTC

v_gene: TRBV11-2
abundance: -
d_gene: TRBD1
j_gene: TRBJ2-7
CDR3aa: CASSTRQGASYEQYF
CDR3nt: TGTGCCAGCAGCACCCGACAGGGGGCCTCCTACGAGCAGTACTTC

v_gene: TRBV19
abundance: -
d_gene: TRBD2
j_gene: TRBJ2-1
CDR3aa: CASSTSGGIRFFNEQFF
CDR3nt: TGTGCCAGTAGTACAAGCGGGGGGATTCGATTTTTCAATGAGCAGTTCTTC

v_gene: TRBV7-9
abundance: -
d_gene: -
j_gene: TRBJ1-3
CDR3aa: CASSYYRGAGNTIYF
CDR3nt: TGTGCCAGCAGCTACTATCGTGGGGCTGGAAACACCATATATTTT

v_gene: TRBV11-2
abundance: -
d_gene: -
j_gene: TRBJ2-3
CDR3aa: CASSAITGGTDTQYF
CDR3nt: TGTGCCAGCAGTGCCATTACGGGTGGCACAGATACGCAGTATTTT

v_gene: TRBV4-1
abundance: -
d_gene: TRBD2
j_gene: TRBJ2-1
CDR3aa: CASSQDFQRGNNEQFF
CDR3nt: TGCGCCAGCAGCCAAGATTTCCAGCGGGGGAACAATGAGCAGTTCTTC

v_gene: TRBV4-2
abundance: -
d_gene: -
j_gene: TRBJ2-6
CDR3aa: CASSQSQIHMDSSGANVLTF
CDR3nt: TGTGCCAGCAGCCAATCACAAATCCACATGGACAGCTCTGGGGCCAACGTCCTGACTTTC

v_gene: TRBV5-1
abundance: -
d_gene: -
j_gene: TRBJ1-6
CDR3aa: CASSLVSGVASPLHF
CDR3nt: TGCGCCAGCAGCTTGGTTTCAGGGGTGGCTTCACCCCTCCACTTT

v_gene: TRBV5-1
abundance: -
d_gene: TRBD1
j_gene: TRBJ1-2
CDR3aa: CASSVGQDLLWGGYTF
CDR3nt: TGCGCCAGCAGCGTCGGACAGGACCTTCTATGGGGCGGCTACACCTTC

v_gene: TRBV27
abundance: -
d_gene: -
j_gene: TRBJ1-5
CDR3aa: CASSPRWSGYNQPQHF
CDR3nt: TGTGCCAGCAGCCCTAGATGGAGCGGCTATAATCAGCCCCAGCATTTT

v_gene: TRBV2
abundance: few
d_gene: -
j_gene: TRBJ1-3
CDR3aa: CASRQVSGNTIYF
CDR3nt: TGTGCCAGCAGGCAGGTCTCTGGAAACACCATATATTTT

v_gene: TRBV7-2
abundance: once
d_gene: -
j_gene: TRBJ2-5
CDR3aa: CASSFSTVHRTQYF
CDR3nt: TGTGCCAGCAGCTTCAGTACCGTGCATAGGACCCAGTACTTC

v_gene: TRBV30
abundance: -
d_gene: TRBD1
j_gene: TRBJ2-7
CDR3aa: CASTGGSYEQYF
CDR3nt: TGTGCCTCGACAGGGGGCTCCTACGAGCAGTACTTC

v_gene: TRBV15
abundance: -
d_gene: -
j_gene: TRBJ1-2
CDR3aa: CATSPLAGVGYTF
CDR3nt: TGTGCCACCAGCCCACTCGCAGGGGTTGGCTACACCTTC

v_gene: TRBV11-3
abundance: -
d_gene: TRBD2
j_gene: TRBJ2-1
CDR3aa: CASSLLAGDEEQFF
CDR3nt: TGTGCCAGCAGTCTCCTAGCGGGGGACGAGGAGCAGTTCTTC

v_gene: TRBV10-3
abundance: -
d_gene: TRBD1
j_gene: TRBJ1-2
CDR3aa: CAISLQGEFGYTF
CDR3nt: TGTGCCATCAGTTTACAGGGGGAGTTTGGCTACACCTTC

v_gene: TRBV5-1
abundance: -
d_gene: -
j_gene: TRBJ2-5
CDR3aa: CASSRTEETQYF
CDR3nt: TGCGCCAGCAGCCGGACAGAAGAGACCCAGTACTTC

v_gene: TRBV4-1
abundance: -
d_gene: -
j_gene: TRBJ2-3
CDR3aa: CASSQIGNTDTQYF
CDR3nt: TGCGCCAGCAGCCAAATTGGAAACACAGATACGCAGTATTTT

v_gene: TRBV5-3
abundance: few
d_gene: -
j_gene: TRBJ1-3
CDR3aa: CARSLEQAIPSGNTIYF
CDR3nt: TGTGCCAGAAGCTTGGAGCAAGCCATACCCTCTGGAAACACCATATATTTT

v_gene: TRBV25-1
abundance: -
d_gene: -
j_gene: TRBJ1-1
CDR3aa: CASTLTSHTEAFF
CDR3nt: TGTGCCAGCACCTTGACTTCACACACTGAAGCTTTCTTT

v_gene: TRBV19
abundance: -
d_gene: -
j_gene: TRBJ2-1
CDR3aa: CASTERKGNEQFF
CDR3nt: TGTGCCAGTACGGAAAGGAAGGGCAATGAGCAGTTCTTC

v_gene: TRBV9
abundance: once
d_gene: -
j_gene: TRBJ2-5
CDR3aa: CASSVAWGWETQYF
CDR3nt: TGTGCCAGCAGCGTAGCTTGGGGGTGGGAGACCCAGTACTTC

v_gene: TRBV5-1
abundance: -
d_gene: -
j_gene: TRBJ1-1
CDR3aa: CASSYSNTEAFF
CDR3nt: TGCGCCAGCAGCTACTCGAACACTGAAGCTTTCTTT

v_gene: TRBV14
abundance: once
d_gene: TRBD2
j_gene: TRBJ2-7
CDR3aa: CASSQTSGVSYEQYF
CDR3nt: TGTGCCAGCAGTCAAACTAGCGGGGTATCCTACGAGCAGTACTTC

v_gene: TRBV11-2
abundance: -
d_gene: -
j_gene: TRBJ2-3
CDR3aa: CASSPRGGGNTDTQYF
CDR3nt: TGTGCCAGCAGCCCCCGGGGCGGCGGTAACACAGATACGCAGTATTTT

v_gene: TRBV4-3
abundance: -
d_gene: -
j_gene: TRBJ1-1
CDR3aa: CASSQDLRNTEAFF
CDR3nt: TGCGCCAGCAGCCAAGATTTGAGAAACACTGAAGCTTTCTTT

v_gene: TRBV5-5
abundance: -
d_gene: -
j_gene: TRBJ1-1
CDR3aa: CASSLVGQGNTEAFF
CDR3nt: TGTGCCAGCAGCTTGGTAGGGCAGGGGAACACTGAAGCTTTCTTT

v_gene: TRBV7-2
abundance: -
d_gene: TRBD2
j_gene: TRBJ2-1
CDR3aa: CASSLELAGGSITYNEQFF
CDR3nt: TGTGCCAGCAGCTTAGAGCTAGCGGGGGGGTCTATCACCTACAATGAGCAGTTCTTC

v_gene: TRBV9
abundance: -
d_gene: -
j_gene: TRBJ1-2
CDR3aa: CASSVAPAGGYTF
CDR3nt: TGTGCCAGCAGCGTAGCTCCGGCGGGTGGCTACACCTTC

v_gene: TRBV6-2/TRBV6-3
abundance: -
d_gene: -
j_gene: TRBJ1-1
CDR3aa: CASSYSSRGRQTEAFF
CDR3nt: TGTGCCAGCAGTTACTCGAGTCGGGGGCGGCAAACTGAAGCTTTCTTT

v_gene: TRBV3-1/TRBV3-2
abundance: -
d_gene: TRBD1
j_gene: TRBJ1-2
CDR3aa: CASSRDSGYGYTF
CDR3nt: TGTGCCAGCAGCCGGGACAGCGGCTATGGCTACACCTTC

v_gene: TRBV6-5
abundance: -
d_gene: -
j_gene: TRBJ1-3
CDR3aa: CASSYSMSGEGNTIYF
CDR3nt: TGTGCCAGCAGTTACTCGATGTCTGGCGAAGGAAACACCATATATTTT

v_gene: TRBV11-3
abundance: -
d_gene: -
j_gene: TRBJ1-1
CDR3aa: CASSLGGGNTEAFF
CDR3nt: TGTGCCAGCAGCTTAGGCGGAGGAAACACTGAAGCTTTCTTT

v_gene: TRBV4-2
abundance: few
d_gene: -
j_gene: TRBJ2-1
CDR3aa: CASSLRRQGGYNEQFF
CDR3nt: TGTGCCAGCAGCCTCCGGAGGCAGGGGGGCTACAATGAGCAGTTCTTC